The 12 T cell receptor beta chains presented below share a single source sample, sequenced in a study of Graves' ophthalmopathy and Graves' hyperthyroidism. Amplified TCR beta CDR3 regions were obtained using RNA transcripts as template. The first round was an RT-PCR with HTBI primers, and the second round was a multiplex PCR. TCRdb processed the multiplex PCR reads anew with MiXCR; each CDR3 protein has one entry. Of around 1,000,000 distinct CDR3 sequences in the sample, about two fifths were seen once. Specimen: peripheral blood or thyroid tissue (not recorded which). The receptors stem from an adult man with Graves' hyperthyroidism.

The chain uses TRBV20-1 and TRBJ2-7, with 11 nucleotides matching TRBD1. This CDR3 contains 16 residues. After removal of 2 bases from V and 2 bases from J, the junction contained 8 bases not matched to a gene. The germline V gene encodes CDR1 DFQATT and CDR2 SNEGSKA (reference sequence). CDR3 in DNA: TGCAGTGCTAGATCTAGTGGGGGACAGGGGGCCTACGAGCAGTACTTC. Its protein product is CSARSSGGQGAYEQYF.

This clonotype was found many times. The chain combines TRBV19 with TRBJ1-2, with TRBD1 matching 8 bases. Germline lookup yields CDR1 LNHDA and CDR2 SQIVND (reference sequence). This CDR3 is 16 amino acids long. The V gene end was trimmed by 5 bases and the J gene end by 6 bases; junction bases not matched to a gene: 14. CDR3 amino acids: CASSPVTGEFGDGYTF. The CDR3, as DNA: TGTGCCAGTAGTCCGGTGACAGGGGAGTTCGGAGATGGCTACACCTTC.

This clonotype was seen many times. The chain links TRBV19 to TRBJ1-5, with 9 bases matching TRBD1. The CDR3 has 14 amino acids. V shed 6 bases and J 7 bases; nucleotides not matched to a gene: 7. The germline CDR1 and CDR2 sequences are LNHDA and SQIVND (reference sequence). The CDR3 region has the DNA TGTGCCAGTAGCCAACAGGGGGCGAGGCAGCCCCAGCATTTT. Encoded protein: CASSQQGARQPQHF.

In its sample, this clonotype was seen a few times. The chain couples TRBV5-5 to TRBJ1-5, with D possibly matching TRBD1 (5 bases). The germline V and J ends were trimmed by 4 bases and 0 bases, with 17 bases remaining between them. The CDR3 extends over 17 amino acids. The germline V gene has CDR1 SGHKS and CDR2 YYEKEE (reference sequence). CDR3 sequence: CASSPLGTSYSNQPQHF. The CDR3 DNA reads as TGTGCCAGCAGCCCTCTAGGGACCAGTTATAGCAATCAGCCCCAGCATTTT. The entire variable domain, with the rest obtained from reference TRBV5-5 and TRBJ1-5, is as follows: DAGVTQSPTHLIKTRGQQVTLRCSPISGHKSVSWYQQVLGQGPQFIFQYYEKEERGRGNFPDRFSARQFPNYSSELNVNALLLGDSALYLCASSPLGTSYSNQPQHFGDGTRLSIL.

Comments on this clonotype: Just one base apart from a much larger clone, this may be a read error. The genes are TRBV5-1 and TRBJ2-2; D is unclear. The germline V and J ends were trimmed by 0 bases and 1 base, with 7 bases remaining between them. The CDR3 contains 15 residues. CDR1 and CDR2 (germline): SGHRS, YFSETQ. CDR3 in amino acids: CASSLARKNTGELFF. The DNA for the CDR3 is TGCGCCAGCAGCTTGGCCCGGAAGAACACCGGGGAGCTGTTTTTT.

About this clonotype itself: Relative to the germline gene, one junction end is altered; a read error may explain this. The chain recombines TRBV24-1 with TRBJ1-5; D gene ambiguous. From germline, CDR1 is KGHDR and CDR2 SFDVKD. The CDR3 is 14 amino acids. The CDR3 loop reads CSASRLGSDQPQHF. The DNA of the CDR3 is TGCAGTGCAAGTCGCTTGGGGTCGGATCAGCCCCAGCATTTT.

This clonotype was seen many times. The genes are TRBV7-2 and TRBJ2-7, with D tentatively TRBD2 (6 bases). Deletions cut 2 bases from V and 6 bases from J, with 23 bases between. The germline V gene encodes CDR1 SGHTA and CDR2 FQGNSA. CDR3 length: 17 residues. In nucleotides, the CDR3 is TGTGCCAGCAGCTTATCGGCTTTGTGGGACTCCATCCCCGAGCAGTACTTC. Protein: CASSLSALWDSIPEQYF.

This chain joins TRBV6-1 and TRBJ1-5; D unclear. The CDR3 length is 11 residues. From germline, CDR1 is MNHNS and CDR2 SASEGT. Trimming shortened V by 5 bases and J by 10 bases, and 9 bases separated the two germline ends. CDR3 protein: CASSLSLPQHF. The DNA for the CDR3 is TGTGCCAGCAGTCTCTCCTTACCCCAGCATTTT.

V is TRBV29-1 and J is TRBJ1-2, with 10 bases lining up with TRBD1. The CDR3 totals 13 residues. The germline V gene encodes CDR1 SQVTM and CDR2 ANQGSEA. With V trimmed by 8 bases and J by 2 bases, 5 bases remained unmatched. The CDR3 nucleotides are TGCAGCATGGGGACAGGGGACAACTATGGCTACACCTTC. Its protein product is CSMGTGDNYGYTF.

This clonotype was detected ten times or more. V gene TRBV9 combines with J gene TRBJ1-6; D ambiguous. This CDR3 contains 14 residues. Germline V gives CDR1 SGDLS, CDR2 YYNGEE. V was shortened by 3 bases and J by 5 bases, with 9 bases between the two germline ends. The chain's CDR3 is CASSAWQDNSPLHF. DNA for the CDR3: TGTGCCAGCAGCGCGTGGCAGGATAATTCACCCCTCCACTTT.

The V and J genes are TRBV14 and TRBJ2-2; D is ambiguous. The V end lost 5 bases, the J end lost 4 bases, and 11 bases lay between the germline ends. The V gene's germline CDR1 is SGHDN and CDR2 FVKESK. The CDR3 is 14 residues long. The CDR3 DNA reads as TGTGCCAGCAGCTACGACCAACTCACCGGGGAGCTGTTTTTT. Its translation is CASSYDQLTGELFF.

The CDR3 nucleotides are TGTGCCAGCAGCATACAGGGGAAGAATCAGCCCCAGCATTTT. It codes for CASSIQGKNQPQHF. The chain couples TRBV10-3 to TRBJ1-5; 7 bases line up with TRBD1. The CDR3 sequence is 14 residues long. The ends lost 10 bases at V and 4 bases at J; junction bases unmatched: 10. The germline V gene has CDR1 ENHRY and CDR2 SYGVKD.